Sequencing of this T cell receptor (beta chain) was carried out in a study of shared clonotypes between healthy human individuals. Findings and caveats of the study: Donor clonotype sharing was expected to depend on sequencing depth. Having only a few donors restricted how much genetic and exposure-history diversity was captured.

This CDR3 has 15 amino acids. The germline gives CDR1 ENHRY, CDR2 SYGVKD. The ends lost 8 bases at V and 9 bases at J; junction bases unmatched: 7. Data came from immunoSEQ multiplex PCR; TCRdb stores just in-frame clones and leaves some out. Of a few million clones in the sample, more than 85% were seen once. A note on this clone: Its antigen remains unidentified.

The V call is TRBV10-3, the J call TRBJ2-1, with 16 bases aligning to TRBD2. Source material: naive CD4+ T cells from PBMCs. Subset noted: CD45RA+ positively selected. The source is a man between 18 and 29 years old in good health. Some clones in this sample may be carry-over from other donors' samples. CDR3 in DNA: TGTGCCATCCATGGGACTAGCGGGAGGGTTAGTGAGCAGTTCTTC. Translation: CAIHGTSGRVSEQFF.